The 26 T cell receptor beta chains given below trace back to one sample, sequenced in a study of blood T cell repertoires in COVID-19. The table came from immunoSEQ multiplex PCR; TCRdb's copy has only in-frame clones and leaves some out. Found here are 30,000 to 50,000 clones, around 85% of them singletons; the top ten hold approximately 10%. The source material was peripheral blood. The origin of the receptors is a human donor in a cohort sampled during active COVID-19.

The table lists this clone with a few counts. The CDR3 spells CASSQGERTPTNEKLFF. The CDR3 coding sequence is TGCGCCAGCAGCCAAGGGGAGAGGACTCCAACTAATGAAAAACTGTTTTTT. The V and J genes are TRBV4-1 and TRBJ1-4; D gene unclear. The CDR3 length is 17 residues. Germline CDR1 and CDR2: MGHRA and YSYEKL. Trimming pared 1 base from V and 0 bases from J, leaving 12 bases between.

V and J are TRBV5-1 and TRBJ2-3; 7 bases map to TRBD2. The CDR3 totals 15 residues. V lost 2 bases and J lost 4; bases outside the gene matches: 7. Germline lookup yields CDR1 SGHRS and CDR2 YFSETQ. CDR3 coding DNA: TGCGCCAGCAGCTTCTCTCCGGGGGGTTCAGATACGCAGTATTTT. Its translation: CASSFSPGGSDTQYF.

The rearrangement joins TRBV18 to TRBJ1-2; maybe TRBD1 (5 bases). Trimming stripped 6 bases from V and 8 bases from J, with 16 bases between. This CDR3 has 13 residues. Germline V gives CDR1 KGHSH, CDR2 LQKENI. The CDR3 DNA is TGTGCCAGCTCTGACTCACAGGACCTCGGCTACACCTTC. This sequence encodes CASSDSQDLGYTF.

The chain links TRBV7-6 to TRBJ2-7, with TRBD1 as a possible D gene (6 bases). CDR3 size: 13 residues. Germline V CDR1 and CDR2: SGHVS, FNYEAQ. The V and J ends lost 1 base and 6 bases respectively, with 10 bases between them. CDR3: CASSLEDSSEQYF. For the CDR3, the DNA is TGTGCCAGCAGCTTAGAGGACAGCTCCGAGCAGTACTTC. Full variable domain (outside the CDR3, taken from reference TRBV7-6 and TRBJ2-7): GAGVSQSPRYKVTKRGQDVALRCDPISGHVSLYWYRQALGQGPEFLTYFNYEAQQDKSGLPNDRFSAERPEGSISTLTIQRTEQRDSAMYRCASSLEDSSEQYFGPGTRLTVT.

DNA of the CDR3: TGTGCCAGCTCACCACGAACAGGTCCCTTGCTAACTGGAAACACCATATATTTT. Translation: CASSPRTGPLLTGNTIYF. The gene calls are TRBV18 and TRBJ1-3; D perhaps matches TRBD1 (5 bases). The CDR3 totals 18 residues. CDR1 KGHSH and CDR2 LQKENI come from the germline V gene. The germline V and J ends were trimmed by 1 base and 2 bases, with 18 bases remaining between them.

The rearrangement links TRBV28 to TRBJ1-1; TRBD1 aligns across 9 bases. J was trimmed by 4 bases and V by 7 bases; bases with no gene match: 10. The CDR3 totals 15 residues. Looked up from germline, CDR1 is MDHEN and CDR2 is SYDVKM. The CDR3 is CASTGQGIMGTEAFF. The CDR3 nucleotides are TGTGCCAGCACGGGACAGGGAATAATGGGCACTGAAGCTTTCTTT.

V is TRBV7-2 and J is TRBJ2-7; 8 nucleotides match TRBD2. Germline V lookup: CDR1 SGHTA, CDR2 FQGNSA. Trimming removed 5 bases from V and 0 bases from J; junction bases left unmatched: 3. The CDR3 covers 14 residues. This CDR3 is CASSPGLGSYEQYF. The CDR3 nucleotides read TGTGCCAGCAGCCCGGGACTAGGCTCCTACGAGCAGTACTTC.

The chain is built from TRBV6-5 and TRBJ2-7; 10 bases align to TRBD1. The CDR3 has 14 residues. Germline V lookup: CDR1 MNHEY, CDR2 SVGAGI. The trim removed 6 bases at V and 3 bases at J, leaving 5 bases unmatched. CDR3 nucleotide sequence: TGTGCCAGCAGGTCGGGACAGGGGTACTACGAGCAGTACTTC. Encoded protein: CASRSGQGYYEQYF.

The chain carries TRBV7-2 and TRBJ1-2; possible D gene TRBD1, 6 bases. V dropped 3 bases and J dropped 8 bases, with 16 bases sitting between them. Germline V lookup: CDR1 SGHTA, CDR2 FQGNSA. The CDR3 is made up of 14 amino acids. CDR3 in amino acids: CASSFPDSRDGYTF. CDR3 in DNA: TGTGCCAGCAGCTTCCCGGACAGTCGGGACGGCTACACCTTC.

The V gene is TRBV19, the J gene TRBJ2-1; D gene ambiguous. Germline CDR1 LNHDA, CDR2 SQIVND (reference sequence). This CDR3 is built from 14 residues. The ends were cut back, 2 bases at V and 8 bases at J, with 13 bases in the middle. The CDR3: CASSIQTTSDEQFF. DNA for the CDR3: TGTGCCAGTAGTATACAGACAACGAGTGATGAGCAGTTCTTC.

The chain links TRBV5-4 to TRBJ2-1, with 14 bases matching TRBD2. Trimming at V came to 5 bases and at J to 7 bases, leaving 11 bases not matched to a gene. Germline V gives CDR1 SGHNT, CDR2 YYREEE (reference sequence). The CDR3 loop spans 17 amino acids. In DNA form, the CDR3 reads TGTGCCAGCAGTAGGACTAGCGGGGGGCTTCCTAATAATGAGCAGTTCTTC. Encoded protein: CASSRTSGGLPNNEQFF.

The gene calls are TRBV27 and TRBJ2-3; 9 bases map to TRBD1. The CDR3 has 17 amino acids. Trimming removed 3 bases from V and 1 base from J; junction bases left unmatched: 8. Germline V gives CDR1 MNHEY, CDR2 SMNVEV (reference sequence). The CDR3 here is CASSFYRGRRGTDTQYF. In DNA, the CDR3 is TGTGCCAGCAGTTTTTACAGGGGGCGACGCGGCACAGATACGCAGTATTTT.

This chain joins TRBV6-5 and TRBJ2-1, with 8 bases identical to TRBD1. CDR1 is MNHEY and CDR2 is SVGAGI in the germline V gene. V lost 8 bases, J lost 8 bases, and 11 bases stayed unmatched. The CDR3 is 14 residues long. Here the CDR3 DNA reads TGTGCCAGCCGACCAGGGGGCGATAAGTATGAGCAGTTCTTC. This translates into CASRPGGDKYEQFF.

The chain carries TRBV5-1 and TRBJ2-1, with 9 bases that match TRBD2. Germline V gives CDR1 SGHRS, CDR2 YFSETQ. J lost 9 bases, V lost 0 bases, and 7 bases had no gene match. This CDR3 is 15 amino acids long. CDR3 nucleotides: TGCGCCAGCAGCTTGGGCGGGGGGGCAGGAGTTGAGCAGTTCTTC. Translation: CASSLGGGAGVEQFF.

CDR3 loop: CASSLAKTGARKLFF. DNA of the CDR3: TGTGCCAGCAGCTTGGCCAAGACAGGGGCCCGGAAACTGTTTTTT. V gene TRBV5-6 combines with J gene TRBJ1-4, with 8 bases that match TRBD1. The CDR3 length is 15 residues. V trimming: 0 bases; J trimming: 11 bases; junction bases outside the gene matches: 9. The germline CDR1 and CDR2 sequences are SGHDT and YYEEEE.

The chain employs TRBV19 and TRBJ1-6; 10 bases match TRBD1. CDR3 length equals 16 residues. Germline V gene lookup returns CDR1 LNHDA and CDR2 SQIVND (reference sequence). The V gene end was trimmed by 5 bases and the J gene end by 7 bases; junction bases not matched to a gene: 8. CDR3 bases: TGTGCCAGTAGTTCAGGGACAGGGGTGTTGAATTCACCCCTCCACTTT. This translates into CASSSGTGVLNSPLHF.

The genes are TRBV9 and TRBJ1-2, with TRBD1 matching over 10 bases. The CDR3 has 14 residues. Trimming at V came to 2 bases and at J to 2 bases, leaving 0 bases not matched to a gene. Germline CDR1 SGDLS, CDR2 YYNGEE. CDR3 residues: CASSVTGGNYGYTF. Written as DNA, the CDR3 is TGTGCCAGCAGCGTGACAGGGGGCAACTATGGCTACACCTTC.

The chain uses TRBV5-4 and TRBJ1-5, with D unresolved. The CDR3 extends over 12 amino acids. Per the germline V gene, CDR1 is SGHNT and CDR2 is YYREEE (reference sequence). Between the trimmed V and J ends, which lost 5 bases and 3 bases, there was a span of 6 bases. Here the CDR3 reads CASSRDNQPQHF. In nucleotides, the CDR3 is TGTGCCAGCAGTCGAGACAATCAGCCCCAGCATTTT. The entire variable domain, with the rest obtained from reference TRBV5-4 and TRBJ1-5, is as follows: ETGVTQSPTHLIKTRGQQVTLRCSSQSGHNTVSWYQQALGQGPQFIFQYYREEENGRGNFPPRFSGLQFPNYSSELNVNALELDDSALYLCASSRDNQPQHFGDGTRLSIL.

The rearrangement uses TRBV24-1 and TRBJ2-1; 12 bases agree with TRBD2. The CDR3 is made up of 16 amino acids. V shed 3 bases and J 5 bases; nucleotides not matched to a gene: 4. Germline V gene sequence: CDR1 KGHDR, CDR2 SFDVKD. The CDR3 reads CATSDESSGGDNEQFF. CDR3 in DNA: TGTGCCACCAGTGATGAGTCTAGCGGGGGGGACAATGAGCAGTTCTTC.

The chain carries TRBV5-6 and TRBJ2-5; 8 bases match TRBD2. This CDR3 contains 13 residues. The V gene end was trimmed by 3 bases and the J gene end by 4 bases; junction bases not matched to a gene: 2. Germline-derived CDR1 and CDR2 are SGHDT and YYEEEE. The CDR3 coding sequence is TGTGCCAGCAGCTGGGGGACTAGAGAGACCCAGTACTTC. Encoded protein: CASSWGTRETQYF. Variable domain in full (rest from reference TRBV5-6 and TRBJ2-5): DAGVTQSPTHLIKTRGQQVTLRCSPKSGHDTVSWYQQALGQGPQFIFQYYEEEERQRGNFPDRFSGHQFPNYSSELNVNALLLGDSALYLCASSWGTRETQYFGPGTRLLVL.

The chain couples TRBV4-1 to TRBJ1-6, with D hard to call. Per the germline V gene, CDR1 is MGHRA and CDR2 is YSYEKL. The germline V and J ends were trimmed by 0 bases and 7 bases, with 10 bases remaining between them. This CDR3 has 15 amino acids. CDR3 sequence reads: CASSQDRLENSPLHF. The CDR3 bases are TGCGCCAGCAGCCAAGATCGATTAGAGAATTCACCCCTCCACTTT.

This clone was recorded once. The chain employs TRBV6-5 and TRBJ2-5; TRBD2 matches 11 bases. This CDR3 is 16 amino acids long. J was trimmed by 5 bases and V by 2 bases; bases with no gene match: 7. Germline V gene data show CDR1 as MNHEY and CDR2 as SVGAGI. CDR3 protein: CASSYGVAGGLETQYF. The CDR3 DNA sequence: TGTGCCAGCAGTTACGGAGTAGCGGGAGGGTTGGAGACCCAGTACTTC.

The chain is built from TRBV2 and TRBJ1-4; D is uncertain. The CDR3 extends over 12 amino acids. Looked up from germline, CDR1 is SNHLY and CDR2 is FYNNEI. The germline V and J ends were trimmed by 0 bases and 8 bases, with 4 bases remaining between them. The CDR3 DNA follows: TGTGCCAGCAGTGAAGCGCGCGAAAAACTGTTTTTT. Protein product: CASSEAREKLFF. Full variable domain (remainder filled in from reference TRBV2 and TRBJ1-4): EPEVTQTPSHQVTQMGQEVILRCVPISNHLYFYWYRQILGQKVEFLVSFYNNEISEKSEIFDDQFSVERPDGSNFTLKIRSTKLEDSAMYFCASSEAREKLFFGSGTQLSVL.

The DNA for the CDR3 is TGTGCCAGCAGCCGGGAGTCGGTTTCAGGCTACACCTTC. This sequence encodes CASSRESVSGYTF. The chain combines TRBV4-2 with TRBJ1-2; D not certain. V lost 4 bases and J lost 8, with 14 bases in between. This CDR3 has 13 residues. The V gene's germline CDR1 is LGHNA and CDR2 YNFKEQ.

This chain connects TRBV27 to TRBJ1-1; D call uncertain. The germline CDR1 and CDR2 sequences are MNHEY and SMNVEV (reference sequence). Trimming cost V 6 bases and J 12 bases, with 17 bases left between them. The CDR3 runs 12 residues. CDR3 DNA: TGTGCCAGCAGCTCCCCCCCGGGTGCTACTTTCTTT. Encoded protein: CASSSPPGATFF.

The CDR3 coding sequence is TGTGCCAGTAGCTTACAGGGTGGCGAGCAGTACTTC. It translates to CASSLQGGEQYF. V and J are TRBV19 and TRBJ2-7; D is possibly TRBD1 (6 bases). The CDR3 totals 12 residues. V dropped 6 bases and J dropped 6 bases, with 12 bases sitting between them. Germline V CDR1 and CDR2: LNHDA, SQIVND (reference sequence).